A single sample is the source of the 9 T cell receptor beta chains below, sequenced in a study of T cells in Graves' hyperthyroidism and ophthalmopathy. RNA transcripts provided the source from which TCR beta CDR3 regions were amplified. The HTBI primer set drove a first-round RT-PCR of the TCR CDR3. TCRdb reanalysed the multiplex PCR reads using MiXCR and keeps one entry per CDR3 protein. The table lists around 600,000 distinct CDR3 sequences, 13% to 15% of them singletons, with around 7% in the top ten. The specimen sequenced was blood. These receptor sequences come from a woman in her late teens or twenties with Graves' ophthalmopathy.

The chain has TRBV11-1 and TRBJ2-2; the match to TRBD2 covers 11 bases. The junction had 10 bases not matched to a gene; V was cut back by 5 bases and J by 2 bases. The CDR3 contains 18 residues. Germline-derived CDR1 and CDR2 are SGHAT and FQDESV (reference sequence). The CDR3: CASSHFTSGSSNTGELFF. CDR3 coding DNA: TGTGCCAGCAGCCACTTCACTAGCGGGAGTTCTAACACCGGGGAGCTGTTTTTT.

The chain carries TRBV5-6 and TRBJ2-1; possibly TRBD1 for D (6 bases). This CDR3 is built from 17 residues. The ends were cut back, 3 bases at V and 7 bases at J, with 23 bases in the middle. Germline assignment: CDR1 SGHDT and CDR2 YYEEEE. CDR3 nucleotides: TGTGCCAGCAGCTCCGGACAGAAATCCTCGTTGAGGAATGAGCAGTTCTTC. It codes for CASSSGQKSSLRNEQFF.

Only a few counts were recorded for this clonotype. The rearrangement joins TRBV27 to TRBJ2-5, with a tentative D call TRBD2 (6 bases). V was pared by 1 base and J by 4 bases, with 10 bases between. Germline V lookup: CDR1 MNHEY, CDR2 SMNVEV (reference sequence). The CDR3 spans 14 residues. Written as DNA, the CDR3 is TGTGCCAGCAGTTTATGGATGGGAGGAGAGACCCAGTACTTC. Its translation: CASSLWMGGETQYF.

This clonotype was picked up many times. V gene TRBV20-1 combines with J gene TRBJ2-1; D is perhaps TRBD2 (6 bases). This CDR3 has 13 amino acids. Germline values: CDR1 DFQATT, CDR2 SNEGSKA (reference sequence). V dropped 5 bases and J dropped 9 bases, with 17 bases sitting between them. The CDR3 loop reads CSARSGGMGEQFF. As DNA, the CDR3 is TGCAGTGCTCGAAGCGGAGGGATGGGTGAGCAGTTCTTC.

With respect to this clonotype: This may be a read error: a much more frequent sequence differs by one nucleotide. The chain employs TRBV20-1 and TRBJ2-1; D is perhaps TRBD2 (5 bases). Trimming stripped 2 bases from V and 0 bases from J, with 14 bases between. Per the germline V gene, CDR1 is DFQATT and CDR2 is SNEGSKA (reference sequence). This CDR3 has 16 residues. In DNA form, the CDR3 reads TGCAGTGCTAGAAATCCGCTAGGGAGCTCCTACAATGAGCAGTTCTTC. This translates into CSARNPLGSSYNEQFF.

This chain links TRBV9 with TRBJ2-2; TRBD1 matches 7 bases. The CDR3 contains 15 residues. V lost 6 bases and J lost 2; bases outside the gene matches: 7. From germline, CDR1 is SGDLS and CDR2 YYNGEE. CDR3 sequence: CASTTRTGNTGELFF. The CDR3 region has the DNA TGTGCCAGCACCACCAGGACAGGTAACACCGGGGAGCTGTTTTTT.

Only a few counts were recorded for this clonotype. The rearrangement uses TRBV10-3 and TRBJ1-1, with D unresolved. V gave up 4 bases and J gave up 4 bases, with 10 bases separating them. Germline CDR1 ENHRY, CDR2 SYGVKD. The CDR3 has 13 residues. The CDR3 loop reads CAISATVGTEAFF. CDR3 sequence (DNA): TGTGCCATCAGTGCCACGGTGGGCACTGAAGCTTTCTTT.

This clonotype was found many times. The CDR3 loop is CASSYRGRGNTGELFF. In DNA form, the CDR3 reads TGTGCCAGCAGTTACCGTGGCAGGGGTAACACCGGGGAGCTGTTTTTT. The gene calls are TRBV6-5 and TRBJ2-2, with a possible D match to TRBD1 (6 bases). The germline V gene has CDR1 MNHEY and CDR2 SVGAGI. CDR3 size: 16 residues. Deletions cut 2 bases from V and 2 bases from J, with 12 bases between.

This clonotype was observed at least ten times. The chain's CDR3 is CASSSLTSGRTDTQYF. DNA for the CDR3: TGTGCCAGCAGTTCCCTGACTAGCGGGAGGACAGATACGCAGTATTTT. V and J are TRBV6-1 and TRBJ2-3; 13 positions match TRBD2. After removal of 5 bases from V and 3 bases from J, the junction contained 5 bases not matched to a gene. Germline V gene data show CDR1 as MNHNS and CDR2 as SASEGT. The CDR3 has 16 amino acids.